This TCR beta chain is from a study of technical replicates of blood from several donors. Sequencing used immunoSEQ multiplex PCR; TCRdb keeps in-frame clones, though not all of them. The sample lists about 84,000 clones, roughly 98% occurring once. The CDR3 contains 14 residues. Germline V gene data show CDR1 as SGDLS and CDR2 as YYNGEE. V lost 0 bases to trimming and J lost 3 bases, with 10 bases between them. This TCR came from a human donor in good health. V is TRBV9 and J is TRBJ2-7; weak D call: TRBD2 (6 bases). Material: T cells isolated from PBMCs. CDR3 sequence (DNA): TGTGCCAGCAGCGTAGGGGCGGGGAACTACGAGCAGTACTTC. It specifies CASSVGAGNYEQYF.